This entry describes one T cell receptor (beta chain). The data originate from a study of control samples from healthy donors and cancer patients. Using immunoSEQ multiplex PCR, the repertoire was profiled, and TCRdb retains in-frame clones only, with some absent. The sample has over 100,000 clones; about 90% are singletons. CDR1 is SGDLS and CDR2 is YYNGEE in the germline V gene. The CDR3 spans 15 residues. Germline trimming cut 3 bases from V and 1 base from J; bases unmatched to any gene: 3. Sequences were obtained from blood. The chain is built from TRBV9 and TRBJ2-7, with 11 bases aligning to TRBD2. This sequence originates from a woman aged 50 to 60 in good health. In DNA form, the CDR3 reads TGTGCCAGCAGCGAGGGACTAGCGGCTTCCTACGAGCAGTACTTC. Its translation: CASSEGLAASYEQYF.